The present T cell receptor (beta chain) was sequenced within a study of blood T cell repertoires in COVID-19. Whole-study context: From the United States, Italy and Spain came samples of acute and convalescent COVID-19. PBMCs, B-cell-depleted T cells, or T cells provided the cDNA or gDNA that made up the material.

As originally analysed: Scientists estimated how many nucleated cells there were by amplifying reference gene primers. Some clones are missing from TCRdb's copy, which holds only in-frame ones; the method was immunoSEQ multiplex PCR. D and trimming come from the DNA, and the V and J calls and clone size come from that table. Here the sample spans fewer than 400,000 clones, 83% being singletons. The CDR3 covers 16 residues. V dropped 0 bases and J dropped 7; count of bases not matched to a gene: 10. Germline V gives CDR1 LGHNA, CDR2 YSLEER. Input material: peripheral blood. The J gene is TRBJ1-2, the V gene TRBV4-3; 8 nucleotides line up with TRBD1. The source of this sequence is a man aged 25-45 years with active or convalescent COVID-19. The CDR3 DNA reads TGCGCCAGCAGCCAAGATCTTCCCGACAGGGGCGCTGGCTACACCTTC. This sequence encodes CASSQDLPDRGAGYTF.